This note documents a single T cell receptor (beta chain) sequence. Its specificity is not known. This entry belongs to a study of early T cells in non-severe SARS-CoV-2 infection. Study at large: Sequencing was performed on bulk RNA from unsorted whole blood, leaving chains unpaired. Study observations and caveats: Anti-spike CD8 responses were favored by VDJdb matching, which missed private and CD4 specificities.

The CDR3 covers 14 residues. Germline loops: CDR1 KGHSH, CDR2 LQKENI. V was clipped by 2 bases and J by 2 bases, with 9 bases between them. As part of library construction, unique molecular identifiers were attached to individual cDNA molecules. TCRdb re-derived calls from the 5' RACE reads in MiXCR, one entry per CDR3 protein. Among about 64,000 distinct CDR3 sequences listed, over 20% were seen once. V gene TRBV18 combines with J gene TRBJ1-2; D gene uncertain. The sequencing used whole blood, collected at baseline. This receptor was taken from an adult who was a healthcare worker with PCR-confirmed SARS-CoV-2 infection or an uninfected control (not recorded which). CDR3 in amino acids: CASSPETSNYGYTF. Written as DNA, the CDR3 is TGTGCCAGCTCACCAGAAACTTCGAACTATGGCTACACCTTC.